One and the same sample provided the 16 T cell receptor beta chains below, sequenced in a study of tumor-infiltrating lymphocytes in localized non-small cell lung cancer. Measured with immunoSEQ multiplex PCR; TCRdb has only the in-frame clones, and not every one. The sample has about 21,000 clones; over 70% are singletons. Sequenced material: lung tumor tissue. These receptors all stem from a human donor with non-small cell lung cancer.

This clone was recorded a few times. The chain has TRBV7-6 and TRBJ2-7, with 7 bases aligning to TRBD2. The V gene's germline CDR1 is SGHVS and CDR2 FNYEAQ. V was clipped by 5 bases and J by 0 bases; unmatched bases: 10. This CDR3 region has 16 residues. The CDR3 reads CASSLYSGLASYEQYF. The DNA for the CDR3 is TGTGCCAGCAGCCTATATAGCGGGTTAGCCTCCTACGAGCAGTACTTC.

J is TRBJ1-1 and V is TRBV2; TRBD1 aligns across 7 bases. The CDR3 contains 14 residues. Trimming cost V 6 bases and J 1 base; bases outside gene matches: 5. Germline V lookup: CDR1 SNHLY, CDR2 FYNNEI. Here the CDR3 DNA reads TGTGCCAGCAGGACAGGGAGGGGGAACACTGAAGCTTTCTTT. Protein: CASRTGRGNTEAFF. The full variable domain, in which reference TRBV2 and TRBJ1-1 provide the parts outside the CDR3, is EPEVTQTPSHQVTQMGQEVILRCVPISNHLYFYWYRQILGQKVEFLVSFYNNEISEKSEIFDDQFSVERPDGSNFTLKIRSTKLEDSAMYFCASRTGRGNTEAFFGQGTRLTVV.

V and J are TRBV5-6 and TRBJ2-2, with 12 bases matching TRBD2. The V segment lost 3 bases and the J segment 2 bases; nucleotides outside the gene matches: 2. Germline V lookup: CDR1 SGHDT, CDR2 YYEEEE. This CDR3 is built from 16 residues. CDR3 nucleotides: TGTGCCAGCAGCTCAGGACTAGCGGGAAACACCGGGGAGCTGTTTTTT. Translation: CASSSGLAGNTGELFF. The variable domain in full, completed from reference TRBV5-6 and TRBJ2-2, reads DAGVTQSPTHLIKTRGQQVTLRCSPKSGHDTVSWYQQALGQGPQFIFQYYEEEERQRGNFPDRFSGHQFPNYSSELNVNALLLGDSALYLCASSSGLAGNTGELFFGEGSRLTVL.

J is TRBJ1-4 and V is TRBV10-2; D unresolved. Germline-derived CDR1 and CDR2 are WSHSY and SAAADI. This CDR3 spans 13 amino acids. The germline V and J ends were trimmed by 7 bases and 6 bases, with 12 bases remaining between them. CDR3 in amino acids: CASKVQQDEKLFF. CDR3 DNA: TGCGCCAGCAAAGTCCAGCAGGATGAAAAACTGTTTTTT.

This chain links TRBV6-5 with TRBJ2-1; TRBD2 agrees at 10 bases. Per germline, CDR1 MNHEY and CDR2 SVGAGI. The V segment lost 7 bases and the J segment 9 bases; nucleotides outside the gene matches: 6. The CDR3 has 13 residues. In nucleotides, the CDR3 is TGTGCCAGCATGCTAGCGGGAGTGGGTGAGCAGTTCTTC. This translates into CASMLAGVGEQFF.

Judged by abundance, this clone is medium-sized. The same CDR3 arises from other DNA sequences in this sample as well. The chain couples TRBV27 to TRBJ2-7; 8 bases fit TRBD1. Germline values: CDR1 MNHEY, CDR2 SMNVEV (reference sequence). V trimming: 6 bases; J trimming: 3 bases; junction bases outside the gene matches: 7. The CDR3 extends over 14 amino acids. The CDR3 DNA reads TGTGCCAGCAGCCTTCAGGGGGCCAACTACGAGCAGTACTTC. Translation gives CASSLQGANYEQYF.

This CDR3 is CASSMGRVGTDTQYF. In nucleotides, the CDR3 is TGTGCCAGTAGTATGGGCAGGGTTGGCACAGATACGCAGTATTTT. The chain links TRBV19 to TRBJ2-3; maybe TRBD1 (5 bases). The CDR3 consists of 15 residues. V was cut by 3 bases and J by 1 base, with 11 bases left in between. Germline V gives CDR1 LNHDA, CDR2 SQIVND (reference sequence). Complete variable domain (other parts from reference TRBV19 and TRBJ2-3): DGGITQSPKYLFRKEGQNVTLSCEQNLNHDAMYWYRQDPGQGLRLIYYSQIVNDFQKGDIAEGYSVSREKKESFPLTVTSAQKNPTAFYLCASSMGRVGTDTQYFGPGTRLTVL.

The chain has TRBV5-1 and TRBJ2-4; D possibly corresponds to TRBD1 (5 bases). Germline V lookup: CDR1 SGHRS, CDR2 YFSETQ. This CDR3 spans 16 amino acids. V was cut by 0 bases and J by 1 base, with 11 bases left in between. CDR3 region: CASSLEQGWAKNIQYF. For the CDR3, the DNA is TGCGCCAGCAGCTTGGAGCAGGGATGGGCCAAAAACATTCAGTACTTC.

V usage is TRBV6-4 and J usage is TRBJ2-3, with D perhaps matching TRBD1 or TRBD2 (6 bases each). The CDR3 totals 16 residues. Trimming removed 0 bases at V and 1 base at J, with 11 bases between. From germline, CDR1 is MRHNA and CDR2 SNTAGT. The DNA for the CDR3 is TGTGCCAGCAGTGACTCAGGGGGGAGCGGCACAGATACGCAGTATTTT. This gives the protein CASSDSGGSGTDTQYF.

Here the CDR3 DNA reads TGCGCCAGCAGTGAGGCTTTCCAAGGTCCCATCCGGGACAGGGCCTACGAGCAGTACTTC. Translating it yields CASSEAFQGPIRDRAYEQYF. The chain recombines TRBV10-2 with TRBJ2-7; 9 nucleotides line up with TRBD1. The germline V gene encodes CDR1 WSHSY and CDR2 SAAADI. Trimming at V came to 2 bases and at J to 2 bases, leaving 19 bases not matched to a gene. This CDR3 is built from 20 residues.

The genes are TRBV5-1 and TRBJ2-3; 7 bases map to TRBD1. This CDR3 spans 14 amino acids. After removal of 7 bases from V and 1 base from J, the junction contained 6 bases not matched to a gene. Germline V gene lookup returns CDR1 SGHRS and CDR2 YFSETQ. The CDR3 here is CASRRTGGTDTQYF. The CDR3 DNA reads as TGCGCCAGCCGACGGACAGGAGGCACAGATACGCAGTATTTT. The variable domain in full, completed from reference TRBV5-1 and TRBJ2-3, reads KAGVTQTPRYLIKTRGQQVTLSCSPISGHRSVSWYQQTPGQGLQFLFEYFSETQRNKGNFPGRFSGRQFSNSRSEMNVSTLELGDSALYLCASRRTGGTDTQYFGPGTRLTVL.

The chain is built from TRBV2 and TRBJ2-7; TRBD1 matches 9 bases. Per the germline V gene, CDR1 is SNHLY and CDR2 is FYNNEI. Germline trimming cut 4 bases from V and 3 bases from J; bases unmatched to any gene: 7. This CDR3 is 15 amino acids long. The CDR3 nucleotides read TGTGCCAGCAGTGCCTCCGGGACAGGGAGCTACGAGCAGTACTTC. It yields the protein CASSASGTGSYEQYF.

This sequence joins TRBV29-1 and TRBJ1-1, with D unresolved. V lost 3 bases and J 0 bases, leaving 5 bases between the germline ends. The germline CDR1 and CDR2 sequences are SQVTM and ANQGSEA. The CDR3 is made up of 12 amino acids. Here the CDR3 reads CSVDGLNTEAFF. CDR3 nucleotide sequence: TGCAGCGTTGACGGTCTGAACACTGAAGCTTTCTTT.

This sequence joins TRBV18 and TRBJ2-1; D unresolved. V lost 1 base, J lost 10 bases, and 5 bases lay in between. Germline CDR1 reads KGHSH; CDR2 reads LQKENI. This CDR3 has 11 amino acids. DNA for the CDR3: TGTGCCAGCTCACCACAGGGAGAGCAGTTCTTC. Translated: CASSPQGEQFF.

By sample fraction, this clone is medium-sized. The CDR3 region is CASSEIRGETQYF. The CDR3 nucleotides are TGTGCCAGCAGTGAAATCAGGGGAGAGACCCAGTACTTC. The V gene is TRBV6-1, the J gene TRBJ2-5, with a tentative D call TRBD1 (6 bases). Trimming removed 2 bases from V and 4 bases from J, with 8 bases in between. Germline-derived CDR1 and CDR2 are MNHNS and SASEGT. The CDR3 spans 13 residues.

V gene TRBV7-2 combines with J gene TRBJ1-4; D is undetermined. CDR1 and CDR2 from the germline V gene are SGHTA and FQGNSA. The germline V and J ends were trimmed by 5 bases and 5 bases, with 15 bases remaining between them. This CDR3 has 15 amino acids. CDR3 in amino acids: CASSIVAGGNEKLFF. The CDR3 nucleotides are TGTGCCAGCAGCATAGTGGCAGGCGGAAATGAAAAACTGTTTTTT. Using reference TRBV7-2 and TRBJ1-4 for the parts outside the CDR3, the full variable domain is GAGVSQSPSNKVTEKGKDVELRCDPISGHTALYWYRQSLGQGLEFLIYFQGNSAPDKSGLPSDRFSAERTGGSVSTLTIQRTQQEDSAVYLCASSIVAGGNEKLFFGSGTQLSVL.